This T cell receptor (beta chain) was identified in a study of blood T cell repertoires in COVID-19. This CDR3 region has 16 residues. V lost 0 bases and J lost 2; bases outside the gene matches: 4. Germline V gene data show CDR1 as MGHRA and CDR2 as YSYEKL. In the original processing: Amplifying reference gene primers gave estimates of nucleated cell counts. Using immunoSEQ multiplex PCR, the repertoire was profiled, and TCRdb retains in-frame clones only, with some absent. That table is the source of V, J and clone size, and D and trimming were worked out from the DNA. The sample lists about 280,000 clones; about 85% were seen once.

The origin of this receptor is a human donor in a cohort sampled during active COVID-19. Source material: peripheral blood. V is TRBV4-1 and J is TRBJ1-3; 7 bases fit TRBD1. Written as DNA, the CDR3 is TGCGCCAGCAGCCAAGATGGAGGGGGCACTGGAAACACCATATATTTT. Translated: CASSQDGGGTGNTIYF.